This T cell receptor (beta chain) was captured by sequencing in a study of blood T cell repertoires in COVID-19. The CDR3 contains 14 residues. Germline assignment: CDR1 SGHAT and CDR2 FQNNGV. The V end was cut by 1 base, the J end by 4 bases, with 10 bases between. The data were produced by immunoSEQ multiplex PCR, yet TCRdb's version contains in-frame clones alone and is incomplete. The sample holds some 130,000 clones, around 81% seen once. A few counts support this clone. Sequencing was performed on peripheral blood. This chain links TRBV11-2 with TRBJ1-2; tentative D call: TRBD1 (5 bases). This receptor was taken from a human donor in a cohort sampled during active COVID-19. The CDR3 region has the DNA TGTGCCAGCAGCTTAGGGGGGGTTCTCTATGGCTACACCTTC. This codes for CASSLGGVLYGYTF.